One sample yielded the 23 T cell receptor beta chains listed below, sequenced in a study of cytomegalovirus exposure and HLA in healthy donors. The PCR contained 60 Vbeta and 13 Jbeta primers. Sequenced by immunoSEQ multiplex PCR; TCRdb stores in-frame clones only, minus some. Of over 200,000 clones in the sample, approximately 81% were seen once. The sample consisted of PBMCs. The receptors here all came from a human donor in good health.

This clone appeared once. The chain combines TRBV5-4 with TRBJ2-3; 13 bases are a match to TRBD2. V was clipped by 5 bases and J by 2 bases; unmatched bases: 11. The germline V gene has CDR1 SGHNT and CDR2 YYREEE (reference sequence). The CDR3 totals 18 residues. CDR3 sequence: CASRPTSGRAPYTDTQYF. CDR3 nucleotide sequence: TGTGCCAGCAGGCCAACTAGCGGGAGGGCCCCGTACACAGATACGCAGTATTTT. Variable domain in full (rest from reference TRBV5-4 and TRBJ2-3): ETGVTQSPTHLIKTRGQQVTLRCSSQSGHNTVSWYQQALGQGPQFIFQYYREEENGRGNFPPRFSGLQFPNYSSELNVNALELDDSALYLCASRPTSGRAPYTDTQYFGPGTRLTVL.

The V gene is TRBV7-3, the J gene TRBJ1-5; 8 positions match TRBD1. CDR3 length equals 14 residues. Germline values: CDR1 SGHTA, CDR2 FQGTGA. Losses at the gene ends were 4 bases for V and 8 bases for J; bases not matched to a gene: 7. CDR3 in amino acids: CASSSTGGREPQHF. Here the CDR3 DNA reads TGTGCCAGCAGCTCAACAGGGGGGAGGGAGCCCCAGCATTTT.

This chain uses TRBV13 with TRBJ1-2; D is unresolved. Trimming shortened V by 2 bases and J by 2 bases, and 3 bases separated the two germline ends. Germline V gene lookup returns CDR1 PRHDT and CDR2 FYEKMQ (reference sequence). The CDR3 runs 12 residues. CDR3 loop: CASSLSNYGYTF. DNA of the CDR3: TGTGCCAGCAGCTTAAGCAACTATGGCTACACCTTC.

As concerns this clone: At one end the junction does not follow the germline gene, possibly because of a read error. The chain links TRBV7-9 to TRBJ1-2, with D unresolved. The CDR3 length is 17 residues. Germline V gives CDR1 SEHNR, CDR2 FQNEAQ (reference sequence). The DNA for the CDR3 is TGTTCCAGCAGCTTCCCCCCCGACCTGATACTACACTATGGCTACACCTTC. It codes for CSSSFPPDLILHYGYTF.

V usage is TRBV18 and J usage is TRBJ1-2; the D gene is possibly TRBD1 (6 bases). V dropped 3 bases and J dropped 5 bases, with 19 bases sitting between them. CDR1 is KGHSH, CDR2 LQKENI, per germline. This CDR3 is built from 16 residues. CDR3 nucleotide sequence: TGTGCCAGCTCACCCCGCGGGGGGGGCGCTGGGTATGGCTACACCTTC. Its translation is CASSPRGGGAGYGYTF.

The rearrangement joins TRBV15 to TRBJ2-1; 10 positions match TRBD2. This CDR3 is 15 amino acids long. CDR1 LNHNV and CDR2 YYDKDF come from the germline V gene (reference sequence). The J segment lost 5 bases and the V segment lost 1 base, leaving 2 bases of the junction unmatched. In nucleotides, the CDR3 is TGTGCCACCAGCAGAGGGACTAGCGGCCACAATGAGCAGTTCTTC. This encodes CATSRGTSGHNEQFF.

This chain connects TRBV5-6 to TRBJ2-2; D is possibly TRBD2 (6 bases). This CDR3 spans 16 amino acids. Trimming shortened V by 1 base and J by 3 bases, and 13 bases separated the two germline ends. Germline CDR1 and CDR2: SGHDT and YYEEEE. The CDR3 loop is CASSLSGVRDTGELFF. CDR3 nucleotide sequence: TGTGCCAGCAGCTTGTCGGGAGTTAGGGACACCGGGGAGCTGTTTTTT.

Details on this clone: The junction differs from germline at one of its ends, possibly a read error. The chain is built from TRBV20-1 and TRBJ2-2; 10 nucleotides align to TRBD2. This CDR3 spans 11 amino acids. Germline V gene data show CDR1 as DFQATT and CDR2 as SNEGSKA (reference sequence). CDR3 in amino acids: CSASSGGGLFF. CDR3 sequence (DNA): TGCAGTGCTTCAAGCGGGGGGGGGCTGTTTTTT.

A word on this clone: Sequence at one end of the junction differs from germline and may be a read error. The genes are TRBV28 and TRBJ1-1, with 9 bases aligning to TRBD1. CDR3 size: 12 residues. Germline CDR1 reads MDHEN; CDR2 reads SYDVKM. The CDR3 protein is CASSTGGQGGIF. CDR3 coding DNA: TGTGCCAGCAGTACCGGGGGACAGGGAGGAATTTTT.

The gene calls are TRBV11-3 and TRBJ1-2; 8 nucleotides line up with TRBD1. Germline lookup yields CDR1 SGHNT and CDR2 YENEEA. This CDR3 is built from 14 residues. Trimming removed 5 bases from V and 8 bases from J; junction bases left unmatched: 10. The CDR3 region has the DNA TGTGCCAGCAGCGCCCACAGGGGGGTCGGAGGCTACACCTTC. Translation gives CASSAHRGVGGYTF.

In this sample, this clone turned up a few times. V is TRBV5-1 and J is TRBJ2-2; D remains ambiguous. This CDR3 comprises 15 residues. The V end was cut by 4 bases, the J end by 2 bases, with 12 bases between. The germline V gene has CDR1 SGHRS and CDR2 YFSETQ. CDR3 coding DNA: TGCGCCAGCAGCCCTGAGCTTCATAACACCGGGGAGCTGTTTTTT. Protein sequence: CASSPELHNTGELFF.

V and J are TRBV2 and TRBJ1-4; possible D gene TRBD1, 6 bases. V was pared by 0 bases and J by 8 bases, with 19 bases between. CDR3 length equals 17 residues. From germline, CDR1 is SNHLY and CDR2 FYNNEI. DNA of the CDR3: TGTGCCAGCAGTGAAGCGGGGACACGCCTCGGGTCGGAAAAACTGTTTTTT. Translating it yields CASSEAGTRLGSEKLFF.

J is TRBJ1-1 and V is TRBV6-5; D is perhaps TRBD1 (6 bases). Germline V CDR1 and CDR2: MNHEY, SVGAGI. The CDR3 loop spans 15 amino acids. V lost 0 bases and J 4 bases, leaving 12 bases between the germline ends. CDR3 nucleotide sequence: TGTGCCAGCAGTTACTCCTGGGGGCAGACCACTGAAGCTTTCTTT. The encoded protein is CASSYSWGQTTEAFF.

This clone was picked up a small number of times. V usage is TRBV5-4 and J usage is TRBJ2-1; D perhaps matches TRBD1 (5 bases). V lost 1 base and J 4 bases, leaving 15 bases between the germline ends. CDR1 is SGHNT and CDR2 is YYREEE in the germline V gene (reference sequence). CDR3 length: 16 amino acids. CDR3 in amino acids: CASSLFQGTVYNEQFF. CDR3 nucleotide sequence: TGTGCCAGCAGCTTGTTTCAGGGCACGGTATACAATGAGCAGTTCTTC.

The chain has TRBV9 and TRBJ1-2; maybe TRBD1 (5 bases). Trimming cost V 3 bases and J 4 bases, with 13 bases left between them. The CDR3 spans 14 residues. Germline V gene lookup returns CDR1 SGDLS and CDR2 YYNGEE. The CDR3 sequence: CASSATDRPYGYTF. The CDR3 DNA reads TGTGCCAGCAGCGCTACAGACAGACCCTATGGCTACACCTTC.

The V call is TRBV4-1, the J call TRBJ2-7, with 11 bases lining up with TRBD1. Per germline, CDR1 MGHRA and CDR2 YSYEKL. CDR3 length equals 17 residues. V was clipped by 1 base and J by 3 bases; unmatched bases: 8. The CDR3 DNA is TGCGCCAGCAGCCAAGGGGGGGGACAGGGGGTTTTCTACGAGCAGTACTTC. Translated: CASSQGGGQGVFYEQYF.

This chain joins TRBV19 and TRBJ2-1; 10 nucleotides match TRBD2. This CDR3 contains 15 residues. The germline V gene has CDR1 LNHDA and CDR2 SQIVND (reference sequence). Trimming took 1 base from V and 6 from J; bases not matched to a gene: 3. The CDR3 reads CASSIAASGGNEQFF. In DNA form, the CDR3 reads TGTGCCAGTAGTATAGCGGCTAGCGGGGGCAATGAGCAGTTCTTC.

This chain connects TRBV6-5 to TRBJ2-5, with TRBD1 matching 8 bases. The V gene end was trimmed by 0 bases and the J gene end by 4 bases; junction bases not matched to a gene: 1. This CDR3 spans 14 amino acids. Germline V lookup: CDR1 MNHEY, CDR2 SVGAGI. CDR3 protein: CASSYSTGVETQYF. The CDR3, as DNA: TGTGCCAGCAGTTACTCGACAGGGGTAGAGACCCAGTACTTC.

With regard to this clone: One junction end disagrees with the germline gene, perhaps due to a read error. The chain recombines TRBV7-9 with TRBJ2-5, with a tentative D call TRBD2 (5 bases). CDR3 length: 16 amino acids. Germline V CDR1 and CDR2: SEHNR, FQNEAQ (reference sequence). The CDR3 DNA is TGTTCCAGCAGCTCCCCCAATCCACTAGTTCAAGAGACCCAGTACTTC. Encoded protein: CSSSSPNPLVQETQYF.

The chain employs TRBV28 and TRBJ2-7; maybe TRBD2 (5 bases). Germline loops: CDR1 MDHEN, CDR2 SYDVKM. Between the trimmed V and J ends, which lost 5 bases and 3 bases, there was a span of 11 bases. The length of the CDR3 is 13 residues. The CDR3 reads CASSPGNFYEQYF. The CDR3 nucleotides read TGTGCCAGCAGTCCCGGGAATTTCTACGAGCAGTACTTC.

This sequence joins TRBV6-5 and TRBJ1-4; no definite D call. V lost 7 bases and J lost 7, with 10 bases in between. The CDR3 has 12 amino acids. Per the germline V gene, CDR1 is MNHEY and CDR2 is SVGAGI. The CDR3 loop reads CASKNPGEKLFF. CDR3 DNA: TGTGCCAGCAAAAACCCGGGTGAAAAACTGTTTTTT.

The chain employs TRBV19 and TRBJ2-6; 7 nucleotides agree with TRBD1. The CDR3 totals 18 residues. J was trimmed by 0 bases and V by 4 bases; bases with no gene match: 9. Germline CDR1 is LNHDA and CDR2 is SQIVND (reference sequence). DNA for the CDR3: TGTGCCAGTAGTAGCGAGACAGGGATTAGCTCTGGGGCCAACGTCCTGACTTTC. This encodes CASSSETGISSGANVLTF.

As DNA, the CDR3 is TGCAGCGTTGAGACAGGGGGGAACACTGAAGCTTTCTTT. As protein: CSVETGGNTEAFF. The rearrangement links TRBV29-1 to TRBJ1-1; 9 bases fit TRBD1. Germline V gene data show CDR1 as SQVTM and CDR2 as ANQGSEA. The length of the CDR3 is 13 residues. Losses at the gene ends were 3 bases for V and 1 base for J; bases not matched to a gene: 0.